The 25 T cell receptor beta chains below all came from one sample that was sequenced in a study of memory CD4+ T cells and cytomegalovirus serostatus. The sort gate was single viable CD3+CD4+CD8-CD45RO+ cells for memory CD4+ T cells. TCRdb keeps only in-frame clones here, not all; method: immunoSEQ multiplex PCR. The sample lists 55,000 to 80,000 clones, about 76% occurring once. Material: memory CD4+ T cells from blood. These receptors all come from an adult in good health and CMV-seropositive.

The J gene is TRBJ2-3, the V gene TRBV6-6; no definite D call. The V end lost 5 bases, the J end lost 3 bases, and 6 bases lay between the germline ends. This CDR3 spans 12 amino acids. Germline V gene lookup returns CDR1 MNHNY and CDR2 SVGAGI (reference sequence). The CDR3 sequence is CASSKLTDTQYF. The CDR3 DNA is TGTGCCAGCAGTAAATTAACAGATACGCAGTATTTT.

The chain is built from TRBV7-2 and TRBJ2-4; no clear D gene. The CDR3 totals 11 residues. Germline values: CDR1 SGHTA, CDR2 FQGNSA. V was cut by 5 bases and J by 10 bases, with 9 bases left in between. CDR3 nucleotides: TGTGCCAGCAGCCTAGGCTCTATTCAGTACTTC. It codes for CASSLGSIQYF.

This chain joins TRBV7-2 and TRBJ2-5; a weak D match, TRBD2 (6 bases). The CDR3 is 15 amino acids. Germline V gene data show CDR1 as SGHTA and CDR2 as FQGNSA. V was shortened by 1 base and J by 9 bases, with 18 bases between the two germline ends. The CDR3 DNA is TGTGCCAGCAGCTTAGAGTGGGGGGTGGGTAGGGCCCAGTACTTC. This encodes CASSLEWGVGRAQYF.

V is TRBV2 and J is TRBJ2-3; 7 positions agree with TRBD2. Losses at the gene ends were 6 bases for V and 2 bases for J; bases not matched to a gene: 8. The CDR3 is made up of 15 amino acids. In germline, CDR1 is SNHLY, CDR2 FYNNEI. Here the CDR3 reads CASSPAGEPTDTQYF. DNA of the CDR3: TGTGCCAGCAGCCCGGCGGGGGAGCCCACAGATACGCAGTATTTT. The whole variable domain, remainder taken from reference TRBV2 and TRBJ2-3, is EPEVTQTPSHQVTQMGQEVILRCVPISNHLYFYWYRQILGQKVEFLVSFYNNEISEKSEIFDDQFSVERPDGSNFTLKIRSTKLEDSAMYFCASSPAGEPTDTQYFGPGTRLTVL.

This clone has only one observation. The genes are TRBV2 and TRBJ1-4, with D perhaps matching TRBD1 (6 bases). CDR3 size: 14 residues. V was trimmed by 8 bases and J by 0 bases, leaving 10 bases between them. The germline V gene encodes CDR1 SNHLY and CDR2 FYNNEI. In DNA, the CDR3 is TGTGCCAGCCGGGACACTTCAACTAATGAAAAACTGTTTTTT. Amino acids: CASRDTSTNEKLFF.

The chain is built from TRBV7-7 and TRBJ2-5; 7 bases are a match to TRBD2. V trimming: 2 bases; J trimming: 1 base; junction bases outside the gene matches: 4. The germline V gene encodes CDR1 SSHAT and CDR2 FNYEAQ (reference sequence). CDR3 size: 15 residues. The CDR3 protein is CASSLSGGSQETQYF. DNA of the CDR3: TGTGCCAGCAGCTTATCTGGCGGGAGCCAAGAGACCCAGTACTTC.

The rearrangement uses TRBV10-3 and TRBJ1-6; 8 nucleotides align to TRBD1. The ends lost 4 bases at V and 7 bases at J; junction bases unmatched: 6. This CDR3 spans 15 amino acids. Germline CDR1 reads ENHRY; CDR2 reads SYGVKD. CDR3 sequence reads: CAISVTGAANSPLHF. The CDR3 DNA reads TGTGCCATCAGTGTGACAGGGGCCGCAAATTCACCCCTCCACTTT.

The J gene is TRBJ2-7, the V gene TRBV11-2; perhaps TRBD1 as D (6 bases). The V and J ends lost 2 bases and 0 bases respectively, with 14 bases between them. The CDR3 is 16 amino acids. Germline CDR1 is SGHAT and CDR2 is FQNNGV. As DNA, the CDR3 is TGTGCCAGCAGCTTACTAGACTGGGGGCCCTCCTACGAGCAGTACTTC. It encodes CASSLLDWGPSYEQYF.

This clone has just one count. The V and J genes are TRBV19 and TRBJ2-5, with no clear D. The CDR3 has 12 residues. Trimming left V 8 bases short and J 0 bases short, with 7 bases between. Germline CDR1 reads LNHDA; CDR2 reads SQIVND (reference sequence). The CDR3 DNA sequence: TGTGCCAGTGGGCAGCACCAAGAGACCCAGTACTTC. This gives the protein CASGQHQETQYF.

Only one count was recorded for this clone. CDR3: CASSPTTGSGNTIYF. In nucleotides, the CDR3 is TGCGCCAGCAGCCCGACGACAGGCTCTGGAAACACCATATATTTT. The gene calls are TRBV5-1 and TRBJ1-3; D is perhaps TRBD1 (6 bases). The CDR3 is made up of 15 amino acids. In germline, CDR1 is SGHRS, CDR2 YFSETQ. The V end was cut by 4 bases, the J end by 0 bases, with 11 bases between.

The chain carries TRBV29-1 and TRBJ2-7; the D call may be TRBD1 or TRBD2 (5 bases each). This CDR3 spans 14 amino acids. Trimming removed 2 bases at V and 0 bases at J, with 11 bases between. Germline V lookup: CDR1 SQVTM, CDR2 ANQGSEA. Here the CDR3 reads CSVERDPSSYEQYF. Written as DNA, the CDR3 is TGCAGCGTTGAAAGGGACCCGAGCTCCTACGAGCAGTACTTC.

The rearrangement links TRBV19 to TRBJ1-1; D not certain. The CDR3 length is 14 residues. CDR1 and CDR2 from the germline V gene are LNHDA and SQIVND (reference sequence). The V and J ends lost 3 bases and 0 bases respectively, with 8 bases between them. The CDR3 loop is CASSMQSLNTEAFF. CDR3 coding DNA: TGTGCCAGTAGTATGCAATCTTTGAACACTGAAGCTTTCTTT.

The chain combines TRBV5-1 with TRBJ1-1, with D hard to call. V lost 6 bases, J lost 0 bases, and 12 bases lay in between. The V gene's germline CDR1 is SGHRS and CDR2 YFSETQ. The CDR3 contains 14 residues. Written as DNA, the CDR3 is TGCGCCAGCACCCTCGCCACTCTGAACACTGAAGCTTTCTTT. Protein sequence: CASTLATLNTEAFF.

This rearrangement joins TRBV5-1 to TRBJ2-1, with D maybe TRBD1 (6 bases). The germline V gene encodes CDR1 SGHRS and CDR2 YFSETQ. The CDR3 has 14 residues. V was pared by 2 bases and J by 7 bases, with 13 bases between. The CDR3 spells CASSFGIQGNEQFF. CDR3 nucleotide sequence: TGCGCCAGCAGCTTCGGGATTCAGGGGAATGAGCAGTTCTTC. The variable domain in full, completed from reference TRBV5-1 and TRBJ2-1, reads KAGVTQTPRYLIKTRGQQVTLSCSPISGHRSVSWYQQTPGQGLQFLFEYFSETQRNKGNFPGRFSGRQFSNSRSEMNVSTLELGDSALYLCASSFGIQGNEQFFGPGTRLTVL.

The chain combines TRBV7-9 with TRBJ2-3; no definite D call. Germline CDR1 SEHNR, CDR2 FQNEAQ (reference sequence). This CDR3 is built from 11 residues. The V and J ends lost 4 bases and 6 bases respectively, with 5 bases between them. The CDR3 protein is CASSSSDTQYF. CDR3 DNA sequence: TGTGCCAGCAGCTCTTCGGATACGCAGTATTTT. Together with reference TRBV7-9 and TRBJ2-3, the CDR3 gives the full variable domain: DTGVSQNPRHKITKRGQNVTFRCDPISEHNRLYWYRQTLGQGPEFLTYFQNEAQLEKSRLLSDRFSAERPKGSFSTLEIQRTEQGDSAMYLCASSSSDTQYFGPGTRLTVL.

The rearrangement joins TRBV6-1 to TRBJ2-1; D is ambiguous. Germline CDR1 MNHNS, CDR2 SASEGT. CDR3 length equals 14 residues. V lost 5 bases and J 4 bases, leaving 12 bases between the germline ends. The chain's CDR3 is CASSLSGDYNEQFF. The DNA of the CDR3 is TGTGCCAGCAGTCTTAGTGGGGATTACAATGAGCAGTTCTTC.

V gene TRBV7-3 combines with J gene TRBJ2-5; possibly TRBD1 for D (6 bases). Germline CDR1 and CDR2: SGHTA and FQGTGA. Trimming stripped 5 bases from V and 3 bases from J, with 10 bases between. This CDR3 is 13 amino acids long. The CDR3 region is CASSNTGKETQYF. Written as DNA, the CDR3 is TGTGCCAGCAGCAATACAGGGAAAGAGACCCAGTACTTC.

J is TRBJ1-2 and V is TRBV5-4, with D unresolved. V shed 0 bases and J shed 4 bases, with 13 bases lying between them. The length of the CDR3 is 15 residues. Germline V gene data show CDR1 as SGHNT and CDR2 as YYREEE (reference sequence). In nucleotides, the CDR3 is TGTGCCAGCAGCTTGGCCGGAATTAGGTCCTATGGCTACACCTTC. This translates into CASSLAGIRSYGYTF.

The rearrangement uses TRBV11-2 and TRBJ1-2; no reliable D call. Germline V gene sequence: CDR1 SGHAT, CDR2 FQNNGV. V was trimmed by 0 bases and J by 8 bases, leaving 13 bases between them. The CDR3 length is 14 residues. The CDR3 is CASSLDYPARGYTF. The CDR3 DNA sequence: TGTGCCAGCAGCTTAGATTACCCCGCCCGGGGCTACACCTTC.

The V gene is TRBV28, the J gene TRBJ1-3; possible D gene TRBD1, 6 bases. Looked up from germline, CDR1 is MDHEN and CDR2 is SYDVKM. With 3 bases removed from V and 2 bases from J, the gap between germline ends came to 11 bases. The CDR3 is made up of 15 amino acids. The CDR3 sequence is CASSLSPGAGNTIYF. CDR3 nucleotides: TGTGCCAGCAGTTTGTCCCCAGGGGCTGGAAACACCATATATTTT.

This sequence joins TRBV28 and TRBJ1-4, with TRBD1 as a possible D gene (5 bases). The CDR3 consists of 14 residues. CDR1 MDHEN and CDR2 SYDVKM come from the germline V gene. V was pared by 3 bases and J by 8 bases, with 13 bases between. CDR3: CASSLARAAEKLFF. The CDR3 DNA sequence: TGTGCCAGCAGTTTGGCCAGGGCGGCCGAAAAACTGTTTTTT.

The chain links TRBV7-9 to TRBJ2-1; 10 bases agree with TRBD2. The CDR3 runs 16 residues. Unmatched junction bases numbered 10, after V lost 4 bases and J lost 7 bases. In germline, CDR1 is SEHNR, CDR2 FQNEAQ (reference sequence). CDR3 in DNA: TGTGCCAGCAGCTCCCCCCTAGCGGGAGTTTCGAATGAGCAGTTCTTC. Its translation: CASSSPLAGVSNEQFF.

The V call is TRBV4-3, the J call TRBJ1-1; no firm D call. The V end was cut by 0 bases, the J end by 6 bases, with 11 bases between. This CDR3 region has 14 residues. In germline, CDR1 is LGHNA, CDR2 YSLEER. The CDR3 nucleotides are TGCGCCAGCAGCCAAGATTGGGGAAGCCCTGAAGCTTTCTTT. It yields the protein CASSQDWGSPEAFF.

The chain links TRBV7-2 to TRBJ2-1, with D unresolved. The germline V gene has CDR1 SGHTA and CDR2 FQGNSA. The CDR3 covers 15 residues. Trimming took off 1 base at V and 5 bases at J, with 12 bases between the two ends. CDR3 nucleotide sequence: TGTGCCAGCAGCTTAGGGGCCCTCATGAACAATGAGCAGTTCTTC. It codes for CASSLGALMNNEQFF. The full variable domain, rest sourced from reference TRBV7-2 and TRBJ2-1, is GAGVSQSPSNKVTEKGKDVELRCDPISGHTALYWYRQSLGQGLEFLIYFQGNSAPDKSGLPSDRFSAERTGGSVSTLTIQRTQQEDSAVYLCASSLGALMNNEQFFGPGTRLTVL.

V usage is TRBV6-1 and J usage is TRBJ1-1, with D maybe TRBD1 (5 bases). V lost 11 bases to trimming and J lost 3 bases, with 7 bases between them. From germline, CDR1 is MNHNS and CDR2 SASEGT. This CDR3 comprises 10 residues. In nucleotides, the CDR3 is TGTGCCGGGGGGGACACTGAAGCTTTCTTT. Residues: CAGGDTEAFF.